Described below is a single T cell receptor (beta chain) sequence and its context. Into CD45RA+ naive and CD45RA-negative memory subsets, the CD4+ cells were split. The repertoire was sequenced with immunoSEQ multiplex PCR; TCRdb's copy has only in-frame clones and lacks some. Of around 2.1 million clones listed, 90% to 96% were seen once; the top ten hold 0.1% to 0.15%. V was pared by 2 bases and J by 8 bases, with 10 bases of the junction left unmatched. The CDR3 runs 16 residues. Germline V gene data show CDR1 as MNHNY and CDR2 as SVGAGI (reference sequence). This sample is part of a study of shared clonotypes between healthy human individuals. Study in general: A donor's plate count was three for CD4 naive and three for CD4 memory; CD8 naive had two and CD8 memory one.

This TCR derives from a man aged 18 to 35 in good health. The specimen was naive CD4+ T cells sorted from blood. Specified subset: CD45RA+ positively selected. The rearrangement links TRBV6-6 to TRBJ2-1; TRBD2 matches 9 bases. The chain's CDR3 is CASSYTGTSIGDEQFF. The CDR3 DNA reads TGTGCCAGCAGTTACACCGGGACTAGCATTGGAGATGAGCAGTTCTTC.